This entry concerns a single TCR beta chain. The data are from a study of blood T cell repertoires in COVID-19. Study in general: From T cells, B-cell-depleted T cells, or PBMCs came the material, which was cDNA or gDNA.

The CDR3 totals 14 residues. Trimming removed 7 bases from V and 1 base from J; junction bases left unmatched: 4. CDR1 MNHEY and CDR2 SVGAGI come from the germline V gene. Generated by immunoSEQ multiplex PCR, the TCRdb table keeps only in-frame clones and is missing some. In the table there are about 74,000 clones, about nine tenths of which are singletons. The receptor comes from a woman of 80 years or more with active or convalescent COVID-19. The sample comprised peripheral blood. The rearrangement joins TRBV6-5 to TRBJ1-1; 9 bases are shared with TRBD1. CDR3 residues: CASTRGQGNTEAFF. DNA for the CDR3: TGTGCCAGCACCCGGGGACAGGGGAACACTGAAGCTTTCTTT.